This T cell receptor beta chain was identified during a study of CD8 T cells in Susac syndrome. Study results and caveats: In its TCR sequencing and HLA analysis, the study acknowledged that the number of individuals was relatively small.

Only one count was recorded for this clonotype. No antigen is known for it. Reverse transcription used about 0.45 to 1 ug RNA and random hexamers. The CDR3 of TCR beta was amplified by immunoSEQ multiplex PCR across 54 Vbeta and 13 Jbeta. TCRdb re-called the immunoSEQ multiplex PCR reads through MiXCR, storing one row per CDR3 protein. The sample holds under 80,000 distinct CDR3 sequences, 85% to 95% seen once. This CDR3 region has 14 residues. Germline values: CDR1 MNHEY, CDR2 SMNVEV (reference sequence). V lost 5 bases, J lost 6 bases, and 16 bases lay in between. Sequencing of TCR beta covered CD8+ and CD4+ T cells obtained from blood.

The clonotype originates from a human donor with Susac syndrome. This chain connects TRBV27 to TRBJ1-1, with D unclear. Specimen: CD4+ T cells from PBMCs. CDR3: CASSPLAGKAEAFF. CDR3 nucleotides: TGTGCCAGCAGTCCTCTGGCGGGAAAAGCTGAAGCTTTCTTT.